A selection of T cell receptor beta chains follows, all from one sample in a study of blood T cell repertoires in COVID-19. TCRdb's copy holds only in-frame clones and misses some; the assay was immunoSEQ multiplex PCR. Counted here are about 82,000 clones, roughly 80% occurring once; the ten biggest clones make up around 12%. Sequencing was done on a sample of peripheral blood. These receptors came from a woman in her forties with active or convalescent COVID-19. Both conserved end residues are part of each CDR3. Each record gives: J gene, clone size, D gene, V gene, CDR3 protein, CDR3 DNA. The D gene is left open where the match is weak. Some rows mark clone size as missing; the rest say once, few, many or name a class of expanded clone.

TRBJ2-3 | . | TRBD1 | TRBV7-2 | CASSLGGQGPDTQYF | TGTGCCAGCAGTCTAGGGGGACAGGGGCCAGATACGCAGTATTTT
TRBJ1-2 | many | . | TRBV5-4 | CASSLDRTSYGYTF | TGTGCCAGCAGCCTCGACAGGACCTCCTATGGCTACACCTTC
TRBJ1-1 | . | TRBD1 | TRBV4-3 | CASSQDTAGGSNTEAFF | TGCGCCAGCAGCCAAGATACAGCAGGGGGTAGCAACACTGAAGCTTTCTTT
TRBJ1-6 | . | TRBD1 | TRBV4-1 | CASSRGQGNYNSPLHF | TGCGCCAGCAGCCGCGGACAGGGAAACTATAATTCACCCCTCCACTTT
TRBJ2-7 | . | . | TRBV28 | CASSLGHHPIGQYF | TGTGCCAGCAGTCTTGGACACCACCCCATTGGGCAGTACTTC
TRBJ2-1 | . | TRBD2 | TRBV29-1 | CSVESTSGSNEQFF | TGCAGCGTTGAATCGACTAGCGGGTCCAATGAGCAGTTCTTC
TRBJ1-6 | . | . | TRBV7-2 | CASSFGQGGSPLHF | TGTGCCAGCAGCTTTGGGCAGGGAGGTTCACCCCTCCACTTT
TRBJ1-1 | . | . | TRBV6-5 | CASSRTENTEAFF | TGTGCCAGCAGTCGCACAGAGAACACTGAAGCTTTCTTT
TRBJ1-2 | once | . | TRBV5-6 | CASLEAGNYGYTF | TGTGCCTCCCTGGAGGCGGGAAACTATGGCTACACCTTC
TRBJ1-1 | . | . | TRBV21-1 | CASSNIPRDRDPNTEAFF | TGTGCCAGCAGCAATATACCCCGGGACAGGGACCCTAACACTGAAGCTTTCTTT
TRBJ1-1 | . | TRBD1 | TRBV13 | CASSLGQGEAFF | TGTGCCAGCAGCCTCGGACAGGGTGAAGCTTTCTTT
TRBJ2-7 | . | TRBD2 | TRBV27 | CASRPAGGRYEQYF | TGTGCCAGCAGACCCGCGGGGGGACGGTACGAGCAGTACTTC
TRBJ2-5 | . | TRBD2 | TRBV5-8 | CALRTSGGLGSQYF | TGTGCCCTTAGGACTAGCGGGGGCCTGGGCTCTCAGTACTTC
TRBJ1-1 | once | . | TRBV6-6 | CASSYSGGNTEAFF | TGTGCCAGCAGTTACTCCGGGGGGAACACTGAAGCTTTCTTT
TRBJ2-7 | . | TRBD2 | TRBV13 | CASSSPPRGVYEQYF | TGTGCCAGCAGCTCCCCACCGCGGGGGGTTTACGAGCAGTACTTC
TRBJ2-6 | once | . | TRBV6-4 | CASSLQPAGSGANVLTF | TGTGCCAGCAGCCTCCAGCCTGCGGGATCTGGGGCCAACGTCCTGACTTTC
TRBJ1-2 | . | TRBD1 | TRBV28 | CASSAVGTGVYGYTF | TGTGCCAGCAGCGCAGTAGGGACAGGGGTCTATGGCTACACCTTC
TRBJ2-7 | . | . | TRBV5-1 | CASSSTGSSYEQYF | TGCGCCAGCAGCTCAACCGGGTCCTCCTACGAGCAGTACTTC
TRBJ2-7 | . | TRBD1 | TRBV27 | CASRGQGDPYEQYF | TGTGCCAGCAGGGGACAGGGTGACCCCTACGAGCAGTACTTC
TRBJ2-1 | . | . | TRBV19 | CASRNRVEQFF | TGTGCCAGTAGGAACAGGGTTGAGCAGTTCTTC
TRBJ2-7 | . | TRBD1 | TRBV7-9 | CASSPDRDEQYF | TGTGCCAGCAGCCCCGACAGGGACGAGCAGTACTTC
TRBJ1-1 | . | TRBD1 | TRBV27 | CASSWTGAGSTEAFF | TGTGCCAGCAGTTGGACAGGGGCGGGTAGCACTGAAGCTTTCTTT
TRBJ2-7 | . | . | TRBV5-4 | CASSFGGYSSYEQYF | TGTGCCAGCAGCTTCGGCGGGTACAGCTCCTACGAGCAGTACTTC
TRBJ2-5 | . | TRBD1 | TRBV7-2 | CASSLVGQGTETQYF | TGTGCCAGCAGCTTAGTGGGACAGGGCACGGAGACCCAGTACTTC
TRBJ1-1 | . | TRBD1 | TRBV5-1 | CASSLRGQGNTEAFF | TGCGCCAGCAGCTTACGGGGACAGGGGAACACTGAAGCTTTCTTT
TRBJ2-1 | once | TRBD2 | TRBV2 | CASSNTGLAGGPNEQFF | TGTGCCAGCAGCAACACGGGACTAGCGGGAGGGCCAAATGAGCAGTTCTTC
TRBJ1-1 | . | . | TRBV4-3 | CASSQGARGNTEAFF | TGCGCCAGCAGCCAAGGGGCCAGGGGGAACACTGAAGCTTTCTTT
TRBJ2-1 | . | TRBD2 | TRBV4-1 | CASSQGGLAGGAQFF | TGCGCCAGCAGCCAAGGGGGACTAGCGGGAGGGGCGCAGTTCTTC
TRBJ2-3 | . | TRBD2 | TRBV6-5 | CASRGSGGDTQYF | TGTGCCAGCAGGGGGAGCGGGGGGGATACGCAGTATTTT
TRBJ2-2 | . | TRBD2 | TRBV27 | CASRWGTRAGGELFF | TGTGCCAGCAGATGGGGGACTAGGGCCGGCGGGGAGCTGTTTTTT
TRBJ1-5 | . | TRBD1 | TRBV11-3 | CASSLEGDRDQPQHF | TGTGCCAGCAGCTTAGAGGGGGACAGGGATCAGCCCCAGCATTTT
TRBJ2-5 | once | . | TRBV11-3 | CASSHRLDETQYF | TGTGCCAGCAGCCACAGACTAGATGAGACCCAGTACTTC
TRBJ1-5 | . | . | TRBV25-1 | CASSVWGLLAVIGPQHF | TGTGCCAGCAGTGTGTGGGGCTTGCTGGCAGTAATCGGCCCCCAGCATTTT
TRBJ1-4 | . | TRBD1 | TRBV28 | CASNRQGVGEKLFF | TGTGCCAGCAACCGACAGGGGGTGGGTGAAAAACTGTTTTTT
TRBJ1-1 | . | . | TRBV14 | CASSQARWATEAFF | TGTGCCAGCAGCCAAGCCAGATGGGCGACTGAAGCTTTCTTT
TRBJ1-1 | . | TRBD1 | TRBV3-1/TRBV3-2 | CASSPTRRGRPGNTEAFF | TGTGCCAGCAGCCCAACGCGTAGGGGGCGCCCCGGGAACACTGAAGCTTTCTTT
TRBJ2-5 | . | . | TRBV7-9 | CASSLPQQVLQETQYF | TGTGCCAGCAGCTTACCCCAACAAGTCCTCCAAGAGACCCAGTACTTC
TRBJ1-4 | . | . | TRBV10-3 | CAISEWGKAGNNEKLFF | TGTGCCATCAGTGAGTGGGGAAAAGCAGGGAATAATGAAAAACTGTTTTTT
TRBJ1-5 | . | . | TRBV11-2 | CASSFSGGDKPQHF | TGTGCCAGCAGCTTTTCCGGGGGGGACAAGCCCCAGCATTTT
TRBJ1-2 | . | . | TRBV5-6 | CASSFPRLAANNYGYTF | TGTGCCAGCAGCTTTCCCAGGTTGGCAGCTAATAACTATGGCTACACCTTC
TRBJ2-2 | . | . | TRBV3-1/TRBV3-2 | CASSHRGSNTGELFF | TGTGCCAGCAGCCATAGAGGCTCGAACACCGGGGAGCTGTTTTTT
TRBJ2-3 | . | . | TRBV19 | CASRPLRGGTDTQYF | TGTGCCAGCAGACCTCTCAGGGGAGGGACAGATACGCAGTATTTT
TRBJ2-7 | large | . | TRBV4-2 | CASSQAAGRDEQYF | TGTGCCAGCAGCCAAGCGGCCGGGCGGGACGAGCAGTACTTC
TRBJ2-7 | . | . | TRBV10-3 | CAISESRAGYEQYF | TGTGCCATCAGTGAGTCGCGGGCCGGGTACGAGCAGTACTTC
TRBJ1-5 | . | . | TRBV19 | CASSWSDNQPQHF | TGTGCCAGTAGTTGGAGTGACAATCAGCCCCAGCATTTT
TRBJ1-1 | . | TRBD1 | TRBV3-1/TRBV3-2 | CASSQYRGSTEAFF | TGTGCCAGCAGCCAATACAGGGGGAGCACTGAAGCTTTCTTT
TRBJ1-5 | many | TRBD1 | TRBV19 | CASSILSPGGGNQPQHF | TGTGCCAGTAGTATACTCTCTCCAGGGGGTGGCAATCAGCCCCAGCATTTT
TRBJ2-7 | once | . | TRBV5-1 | CASSLALGVYEQYF | TGCGCCAGCAGCTTGGCTTTAGGGGTCTACGAGCAGTACTTC
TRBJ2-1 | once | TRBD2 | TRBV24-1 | CATSDFRGLGSYNEQFF | TGTGCCACCAGTGATTTTCGGGGACTAGGCTCCTACAATGAGCAGTTCTTC
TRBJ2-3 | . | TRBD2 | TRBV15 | CATSGLAGASTDTQYF | TGTGCCACCAGTGGACTAGCGGGGGCTAGCACAGATACGCAGTATTTT
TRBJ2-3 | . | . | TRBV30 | CAWNLRLGDTQYF | TGTGCCTGGAATCTTCGACTAGGAGATACGCAGTATTTT
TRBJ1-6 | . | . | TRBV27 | CASSLEGDNSPLHF | TGTGCCAGCAGTTTAGAAGGGGATAATTCACCCCTCCACTTT